Described below is a single TCR beta chain sequence and its context. This entry comes from a study of cytomegalovirus exposure and HLA in healthy donors. Study information: Roughly 80 million unique TCRs from HLA-typed donors made up an early data release.

With 7 bases removed from V and 3 bases from J, the gap between germline ends came to 13 bases. The CDR3 is 13 amino acids. Germline assignment: CDR1 SGHKS and CDR2 YYEKEE (reference sequence). It was with 60 Vbeta and 13 Jbeta primers that the PCR ran. Profiled with immunoSEQ multiplex PCR; TCRdb holds only in-frame clones, not every one. The sample has approximately 150,000 clones. The receptor's source is a woman aged 18-30 years in good health and CMV-seronegative. The gene calls are TRBV5-5 and TRBJ1-2; TRBD1 is a possible D gene (5 bases). Sequenced sample: PBMCs. CDR3 in DNA: TGTGCCAGCCGCCTGTCGGGGGACTATGGCTACACCTTC. It specifies CASRLSGDYGYTF.